This TCR beta chain was sequenced for a study of T-cell reconstitution after alpha-beta-depleted transplantation in children. For TCRbeta, the library was prepared with unique molecular identifiers. MiXCR, applied by TCRdb to the PCR reads, yields one record per CDR3 protein. The sample has 500,000 to 600,000 distinct CDR3 sequences; roughly 18% are singletons. The CDR3 runs 16 residues. Between the trimmed V and J ends, which lost 2 bases and 1 base, there was a span of 11 bases. The clonotype originates from a human donor who donated a stem cell graft to a child with acute lymphoblastic leukemia. The material was PBMCs from the stem cell graft donor, obtained from the stem cell graft. V is TRBV12-3 or TRBV12-4 and J is TRBJ2-2, with D possibly being TRBD1 (6 bases). CDR3 sequence reads: CASSLMTGLNTGELFF. Here the CDR3 DNA reads TGTGCCAGCAGTTTAATGACAGGCTTGAACACCGGGGAGCTGTTTTTT.